These 19 T cell receptor beta chains were all obtained from the same sample, sequenced in a study of blood T cell repertoires in COVID-19. Here immunoSEQ multiplex PCR was the method, and the copy in TCRdb shows in-frame clones only, minus some. The repertoire has under 130,000 clones, around nine tenths of them found once; the top ten carry about a sixth. The sample comprised peripheral blood. These receptors were taken from a woman at least 80 years old in a cohort sampled during active COVID-19.

A single count supports this clone. CDR3 bases: TGTGCCAGCAGTGTCATGAGGAGCACAGATACGCAGTATTTT. Residues: CASSVMRSTDTQYF. The V call is TRBV2, the J call TRBJ2-3; D is ambiguous. The germline V gene has CDR1 SNHLY and CDR2 FYNNEI. V dropped 4 bases and J dropped 0 bases, with 8 bases sitting between them. The CDR3 is 14 amino acids.

The chain is built from TRBV7-3 and TRBJ2-2, with 10 bases identical to TRBD1. The CDR3 is 16 residues long. Losses at the gene ends were 5 bases for V and 6 bases for J; bases not matched to a gene: 9. CDR1 is SGHTA, CDR2 FQGTGA, per germline. The CDR3 DNA reads as TGTGCCAGCAGCCCTCGGACAGGGGGTTTTGCCGGGGAGCTGTTTTTT. Its translation is CASSPRTGGFAGELFF.

The J gene is TRBJ1-2, the V gene TRBV7-9; D not certain. The CDR3 spans 15 residues. V was shortened by 0 bases and J by 8 bases, with 16 bases between the two germline ends. From germline, CDR1 is SEHNR and CDR2 FQNEAQ (reference sequence). CDR3 DNA sequence: TGTGCCAGCAGCTTAGCATCTTTCCTCCTCGCGGGCTACACCTTC. Protein: CASSLASFLLAGYTF.

V and J are TRBV5-6 and TRBJ2-2; perhaps TRBD1 as D (6 bases). The CDR3 runs to 18 residues. V was shortened by 3 bases and J by 4 bases, with 22 bases between the two germline ends. Germline V CDR1 and CDR2: SGHDT, YYEEEE. The CDR3 region has the DNA TGTGCCAGCAGCTCTGTAGGACAGACCCTAATTAGCACCGGGGAGCTGTTTTTT. This gives the protein CASSSVGQTLISTGELFF.

This rearrangement joins TRBV10-2 to TRBJ2-6; 9 bases agree with TRBD1. The CDR3 loop spans 12 amino acids. Germline CDR1 and CDR2: WSHSY and SAAADI. The V gene end was trimmed by 7 bases and the J gene end by 10 bases; junction bases not matched to a gene: 2. CDR3 region: CASKGTGNVLTF. The CDR3, as DNA: TGCGCCAGCAAAGGGACAGGGAACGTCCTGACTTTC.

This sequence joins TRBV28 and TRBJ1-2, with 8 positions matching TRBD1. Germline V CDR1 and CDR2: MDHEN, SYDVKM. The CDR3 loop spans 15 amino acids. J was trimmed by 7 bases and V by 6 bases; bases with no gene match: 13. CDR3: CASSRGQGWMSGYTF. The CDR3 DNA reads TGTGCCAGCAGCCGAGGACAGGGCTGGATGAGTGGCTACACCTTC.

The chain employs TRBV19 and TRBJ1-5; perhaps TRBD1 as D (6 bases). The V gene lost 5 bases and the J gene lost 3 bases, with 14 bases spanning the gap. Germline V gene lookup returns CDR1 LNHDA and CDR2 SQIVND (reference sequence). CDR3 length: 15 residues. The CDR3 protein is CASSDYRVNNQPQHF. The CDR3 DNA follows: TGTGCCAGTAGTGACTACAGGGTGAACAATCAGCCCCAGCATTTT.

This rearrangement joins TRBV27 to TRBJ2-1; 7 bases fit TRBD2. V was clipped by 1 base and J by 7 bases; unmatched bases: 10. The CDR3 sequence is 16 residues long. Germline values: CDR1 MNHEY, CDR2 SMNVEV (reference sequence). CDR3 in amino acids: CASSLLTGSGGNEQFF. The CDR3 DNA sequence: TGTGCCAGCAGTTTATTGACGGGATCCGGGGGGAATGAGCAGTTCTTC.

This chain uses TRBV7-9 with TRBJ1-4, with a weak D call TRBD1 (5 bases). The CDR3 is 15 residues long. In germline, CDR1 is SEHNR, CDR2 FQNEAQ (reference sequence). Trimming shortened V by 7 bases and J by 3 bases, and 15 bases separated the two germline ends. In DNA form, the CDR3 reads TGTGCCAGCACGAGGGTTGGGGCCGCTAATGAAAAACTGTTTTTT. Translation: CASTRVGAANEKLFF. Full variable domain (rest looked up from reference TRBV7-9 and TRBJ1-4): DTGVSQNPRHKITKRGQNVTFRCDPISEHNRLYWYRQTLGQGPEFLTYFQNEAQLEKSRLLSDRFSAERPKGSFSTLEIQRTEQGDSAMYLCASTRVGAANEKLFFGSGTQLSVL.

The chain uses TRBV20-1 and TRBJ2-5; weak D call: TRBD2 (6 bases). The germline CDR1 and CDR2 sequences are DFQATT and SNEGSKA (reference sequence). V was trimmed by 1 base and J by 6 bases, leaving 6 bases between them. This CDR3 has 11 residues. This CDR3 reads CSARGGKTQYF. The CDR3 DNA reads as TGCAGTGCTAGAGGCGGGAAGACCCAGTACTTC.

The chain recombines TRBV6-5 with TRBJ1-2; tentative D call: TRBD1 (5 bases). In germline, CDR1 is MNHEY, CDR2 SVGAGI. Trimming took off 8 bases at V and 4 bases at J, with 14 bases between the two ends. The CDR3 totals 13 residues. CDR3 loop: CASRLGQGYGYTF. CDR3 nucleotides: TGTGCCAGCCGTTTGGGTCAGGGCTATGGCTACACCTTC.

This chain uses TRBV3-1 (or the pseudogene TRBV3-2) with TRBJ2-7; weak D call: TRBD2 (5 bases). V lost 2 bases to trimming and J lost 0 bases, with 11 bases between them. This CDR3 comprises 15 residues. Germline V lookup: CDR1 LGHDT, CDR2 YNNKEL (reference sequence). The CDR3 sequence: CASSQTRRSSYEQYF. CDR3 bases: TGTGCCAGCAGCCAAACTCGGAGGAGCTCCTACGAGCAGTACTTC.

CDR3: CASSITGQGNYGYTF. As DNA, the CDR3 is TGTGCCAGTAGTATAACCGGACAGGGGAACTATGGCTACACCTTC. V gene TRBV19 combines with J gene TRBJ1-2; 9 bases fit TRBD1. This CDR3 is built from 15 residues. J gave up 2 bases and V 2 bases, and 3 bases lay outside the gene matches. Germline V CDR1 and CDR2: LNHDA, SQIVND (reference sequence). The variable domain in full, completed from reference TRBV19 and TRBJ1-2, reads DGGITQSPKYLFRKEGQNVTLSCEQNLNHDAMYWYRQDPGQGLRLIYYSQIVNDFQKGDIAEGYSVSREKKESFPLTVTSAQKNPTAFYLCASSITGQGNYGYTFGSGTRLTVV.

This clone has a single count. This chain links TRBV27 with TRBJ1-2; the D is unclear. V lost 10 bases and J 0 bases, leaving 12 bases between the germline ends. The CDR3 is made up of 13 amino acids. CDR1 and CDR2 from the germline V gene are MNHEY and SMNVEV (reference sequence). The CDR3 DNA follows: TGTGCCACCTCAGCGTTTTCTAACTATGGCTACACCTTC. It specifies CATSAFSNYGYTF.

This chain uses TRBV19 with TRBJ2-1, with 10 bases matching TRBD1. With V trimmed by 5 bases and J by 3 bases, 4 bases remained unmatched. Germline V gives CDR1 LNHDA, CDR2 SQIVND (reference sequence). The CDR3 covers 15 residues. The CDR3 loop reads CASSGGQGGYNEQFF. The CDR3, as DNA: TGTGCCAGTAGTGGAGGACAGGGGGGCTACAATGAGCAGTTCTTC.

The chain carries TRBV19 and TRBJ2-2; unclear D gene. This CDR3 is 12 amino acids long. Germline-derived CDR1 and CDR2 are LNHDA and SQIVND (reference sequence). V was pared by 3 bases and J by 7 bases, with 6 bases between. CDR3 bases: TGTGCCAGTAGTATTCGGGTCGGGGAGCTGTTTTTT. It specifies CASSIRVGELFF.

The CDR3 loop reads CASSFTGGEQFF. The CDR3 DNA is TGTGCCAGCAGCTTCACTGGCGGAGAGCAGTTCTTC. The chain carries TRBV11-2 and TRBJ2-1; D gene unclear. Germline-derived CDR1 and CDR2 are SGHAT and FQNNGV. The CDR3 runs 12 residues. The V end lost 3 bases, the J end lost 10 bases, and 10 bases lay between the germline ends. Filled out from reference TRBV11-2 and TRBJ2-1, the complete variable domain reads EAGVAQSPRYKIIEKRQSVAFWCNPISGHATLYWYQQILGQGPKLLIQFQNNGVVDDSQLPKDRFSAERLKGVDSTLKIQPAKLEDSAVYLCASSFTGGEQFFGPGTRLTVL.

The chain couples TRBV29-1 to TRBJ1-5; 8 nucleotides align to TRBD1. Germline CDR1 SQVTM, CDR2 ANQGSEA. The CDR3 runs 13 residues. J lost 3 bases, V lost 7 bases, and 5 bases had no gene match. The DNA of the CDR3 is TGCAGCGGAGCAGGGGGCCCCAATCAGCCCCAGCATTTT. Translated: CSGAGGPNQPQHF.

The rearrangement uses TRBV10-3 and TRBJ2-3; a possible D gene is TRBD1 (6 bases). V was shortened by 0 bases and J by 8 bases, with 12 bases between the two germline ends. Germline CDR1 reads ENHRY; CDR2 reads SYGVKD. CDR3 length: 14 amino acids. CDR3 residues: CAISESSGAVTQYF. Written as DNA, the CDR3 is TGTGCCATCAGTGAGTCGTCAGGGGCAGTTACGCAGTATTTT.